The 13 T cell receptor beta chains listed next were all sequenced from one sample in a study of OX40 agonist ivuxolimab in advanced cancers. Here immunoSEQ multiplex PCR was the method, and the copy in TCRdb shows in-frame clones only, minus some. The repertoire holds roughly 33,000 clones, about four fifths seen once, with under 20% in the top ten. Sequencing was performed on CD4+ or CD8+ T cells sorted from blood, taken in a trial of the OX40 agonist ivuxolimab. The receptor source for this set is an adult with an advanced solid tumor such as melanoma, head and neck, liver or kidney cancer.

The V and J genes are TRBV7-2 and TRBJ1-2; 7 bases map to TRBD1. The germline V gene has CDR1 SGHTA and CDR2 FQGNSA. CDR3 size: 15 residues. Unmatched junction bases numbered 6, after V lost 1 base and J lost 4 bases. The CDR3 loop is CASSLEHNRGYGYTF. CDR3 nucleotide sequence: TGTGCCAGCAGCTTAGAACACAACAGGGGCTATGGCTACACCTTC. The variable domain in full, completed from reference TRBV7-2 and TRBJ1-2, reads GAGVSQSPSNKVTEKGKDVELRCDPISGHTALYWYRQSLGQGLEFLIYFQGNSAPDKSGLPSDRFSAERTGGSVSTLTIQRTQQEDSAVYLCASSLEHNRGYGYTFGSGTRLTVV.

This chain links TRBV27 with TRBJ2-7; 8 positions agree with TRBD1. This CDR3 is 17 amino acids long. Germline CDR1 is MNHEY and CDR2 is SMNVEV (reference sequence). Trimming at V came to 8 bases and at J to 6 bases, leaving 21 bases not matched to a gene. This chain's CDR3 is CASSPGAGRGLVVEQYF. The DNA of the CDR3 is TGTGCCAGCTCACCAGGAGCCGGCAGGGGGCTAGTCGTCGAGCAGTACTTC.

The chain joins TRBV29-1 to TRBJ1-2; 9 nucleotides agree with TRBD1. The CDR3 has 13 amino acids. Germline V gene sequence: CDR1 SQVTM, CDR2 ANQGSEA. V lost 3 bases, J lost 8 bases, and 7 bases stayed unmatched. The CDR3 sequence is CSVDPGTGNGYTF. CDR3 sequence (DNA): TGCAGCGTTGACCCCGGGACAGGGAACGGCTACACCTTC. The full variable domain, completed using reference TRBV29-1 and TRBJ1-2, is SAVISQKPSRDICQRGTSLTIQCQVDSQVTMMFWYRQQPGQSLTLIATANQGSEATYESGFVIDKFPISRPNLTFSTLTVSNMSPEDSSIYLCSVDPGTGNGYTFGSGTRLTVV.

This sequence joins TRBV28 and TRBJ1-5; D unclear. Trimming pared 5 bases from V and 1 base from J, leaving 12 bases between. Germline loops: CDR1 MDHEN, CDR2 SYDVKM. This CDR3 has 15 residues. CDR3 protein: CASSPLRWSNQPQHF. The CDR3 DNA is TGTGCCAGCAGTCCATTGAGGTGGAGCAATCAGCCCCAGCATTTT. The complete variable domain, with remaining parts taken from reference TRBV28 and TRBJ1-5, reads DVKVTQSSRYLVKRTGEKVFLECVQDMDHENMFWYRQDPGLGLRLIYFSYDVKMKEKGDIPEGYSVSREKKERFSLILESASTNQTSMYLCASSPLRWSNQPQHFGDGTRLSIL.

This clone has only a few counts. The rearrangement joins TRBV11-1 to TRBJ1-2; 8 nucleotides align to TRBD1. The CDR3 extends over 14 amino acids. J lost 4 bases, V lost 5 bases, and 6 bases had no gene match. Germline V gene lookup returns CDR1 SGHAT and CDR2 FQDESV (reference sequence). The CDR3 protein is CASSPQGARYGYTF. CDR3 in DNA: TGTGCCAGCAGCCCTCAGGGGGCGCGCTATGGCTACACCTTC. Full variable domain (rest looked up from reference TRBV11-1 and TRBJ1-2): EAEVAQSPRYKITEKSQAVAFWCDPISGHATLYWYRQILGQGPELLVQFQDESVVDDSQLPKDRFSAERLKGVDSTLKIQPAELGDSAMYLCASSPQGARYGYTFGSGTRLTVV.

The V call is TRBV5-6, the J call TRBJ2-5; D is uncertain. Germline V CDR1 and CDR2: SGHDT, YYEEEE. V lost 1 base, J lost 2 bases, and 6 bases lay in between. The CDR3 loop spans 13 amino acids. CDR3 sequence (DNA): TGTGCCAGCAGCTTGCCGATTCAAGAGACCCAGTACTTC. This codes for CASSLPIQETQYF.

The chain combines TRBV5-1 with TRBJ2-2; D call uncertain. This CDR3 is 14 amino acids long. Germline loops: CDR1 SGHRS, CDR2 YFSETQ. Trimming cost V 1 base and J 3 bases, with 7 bases left between them. For the CDR3, the DNA is TGCGCCAGCAGCTTGATGGTGGACACCGGGGAGCTGTTTTTT. Translated: CASSLMVDTGELFF.

Relative to its sample, this clone is medium-sized. The gene calls are TRBV28 and TRBJ2-7; D ambiguous. V was cut by 5 bases and J by 1 base, with 6 bases left in between. Per germline, CDR1 MDHEN and CDR2 SYDVKM. This CDR3 is 12 amino acids long. The CDR3 here is CASSPNSYEQYF. In DNA, the CDR3 is TGTGCCAGCAGTCCTAATTCCTACGAGCAGTACTTC.

This clone appeared once. This chain links TRBV6-1 with TRBJ2-1; 8 bases match TRBD2. V shed 10 bases, J shed 1 base, and the junction held 6 bases outside the gene matches. The germline V gene has CDR1 MNHNS and CDR2 SASEGT. The CDR3 has 14 residues. As DNA, the CDR3 is TGTGCCATCGCACGGGGGGGATCCTACAATGAGCAGTTCTTC. Its protein product is CAIARGGSYNEQFF.

The chain couples TRBV2 to TRBJ1-2; TRBD1 is a possible D gene (6 bases). Germline loops: CDR1 SNHLY, CDR2 FYNNEI. V shed 1 base and J shed 6 bases, with 12 bases lying between them. The CDR3 covers 14 residues. The CDR3 DNA is TGTGCCAGCAGTGAAGTTACAGGGTTAGATGGCTACACCTTC. Residues: CASSEVTGLDGYTF.

This clone has only one observation. V and J are TRBV5-1 and TRBJ1-2; perhaps TRBD1 as D (5 bases). CDR1 and CDR2 (germline): SGHRS, YFSETQ. The CDR3 consists of 16 residues. V was trimmed by 4 bases and J by 1 base, leaving 17 bases between them. CDR3 in DNA: TGCGCCAGCAGCCCCGGGACGGCTTCTCTTAACTATGGCTACACCTTC. Translated: CASSPGTASLNYGYTF.

CDR3 in amino acids: CAWSVLGMGYTF. The CDR3 bases are TGTGCCTGGAGTGTACTTGGGATGGGCTACACCTTC. The rearrangement joins TRBV30 to TRBJ1-2; D is ambiguous. The V and J ends lost 0 bases and 8 bases respectively, with 10 bases between them. Germline lookup yields CDR1 GTSNPN and CDR2 SVGIG (reference sequence). The CDR3 is 12 residues long.

This clone occurred once. The chain employs TRBV27 and TRBJ2-7, with D tentatively TRBD1 (5 bases). CDR3 length: 14 residues. Germline CDR1 reads MNHEY; CDR2 reads SMNVEV (reference sequence). Trimming left V 0 bases short and J 2 bases short, with 8 bases between. The CDR3 nucleotides are TGTGCCAGCAGTTTATCGGGCAGGGCCTACGAGCAGTACGTC. Translated: CASSLSGRAYEQYV.